One and the same sample provided the 17 T cell receptor beta chains below, sequenced in a study of Graves' ophthalmopathy and Graves' hyperthyroidism. The authors amplified TCR beta CDR3 regions from RNA transcripts. First-round RT-PCR used HTBI primers; second-round multiplex PCR followed. Each CDR3 protein is one row after TCRdb ran MiXCR on the multiplex PCR reads. The data show 660,000 or so distinct CDR3 sequences, more than 40% seen once. Sequences were obtained from peripheral blood. These receptor sequences come from an adult man with Graves' ophthalmopathy.

The rearrangement uses TRBV25-1 and TRBJ2-7; D perhaps matches TRBD2 (5 bases). V shed 8 bases and J shed 6 bases, with 17 bases lying between them. Germline assignment: CDR1 MGHDK and CDR2 SYGVNS. This CDR3 is 13 amino acids long. The CDR3 DNA is TGTGCCAGCCACCCTAACCCGGGGAGCGAGCAGTACTTC. Protein product: CASHPNPGSEQYF.

As for this clonotype: No conserved phenylalanine or tryptophan is present at the end of the CDR3, so a read error is the likely explanation. V and J are TRBV10-3 and TRBJ1-1; 7 bases are a match to TRBD1. The germline V gene encodes CDR1 ENHRY and CDR2 SYGVKD. V shed 6 bases and J 3 bases; nucleotides not matched to a gene: 4. The CDR3 is 13 amino acids. The CDR3 loop reads CAIRGTGDTEAFL. The CDR3 DNA follows: TGTGCCATCAGGGGAACAGGGGACACTGAAGCTTTCCTT.

The sample holds many counts of this clonotype. The chain couples TRBV19 to TRBJ1-1, with D perhaps matching TRBD1 (5 bases). Per germline, CDR1 LNHDA and CDR2 SQIVND (reference sequence). V was pared by 6 bases and J by 4 bases, with 12 bases between. CDR3 length equals 13 residues. The CDR3 sequence is CASRKGWGTEAFF. The DNA for the CDR3 is TGTGCCAGTAGGAAGGGGTGGGGCACTGAAGCTTTCTTT.

J is TRBJ1-1 and V is TRBV29-1; D may be TRBD1 (5 bases). The length of the CDR3 is 12 residues. Germline loops: CDR1 SQVTM, CDR2 ANQGSEA. Trimming left V 0 bases short and J 6 bases short, with 8 bases between. Here the CDR3 reads CSVEEGEAEAFF. The CDR3 DNA sequence: TGCAGCGTTGAAGAGGGGGAGGCTGAAGCTTTCTTT. Full variable domain (missing parts from reference TRBV29-1 and TRBJ1-1): SAVISQKPSRDICQRGTSLTIQCQVDSQVTMMFWYRQQPGQSLTLIATANQGSEATYESGFVIDKFPISRPNLTFSTLTVSNMSPEDSSIYLCSVEEGEAEAFFGQGTRLTVV.

This clonotype has a count of ten or more. This chain joins TRBV2 and TRBJ2-7; TRBD2 agrees at 7 bases. The V gene's germline CDR1 is SNHLY and CDR2 FYNNEI. V lost 7 bases and J lost 0; bases outside the gene matches: 12. The CDR3 totals 16 residues. The CDR3 sequence: CASTMGGTASSYEQYF. The CDR3 coding sequence is TGTGCCAGCACCATGGGAGGGACGGCGAGCTCCTACGAGCAGTACTTC. The full variable domain, rest sourced from reference TRBV2 and TRBJ2-7, is EPEVTQTPSHQVTQMGQEVILRCVPISNHLYFYWYRQILGQKVEFLVSFYNNEISEKSEIFDDQFSVERPDGSNFTLKIRSTKLEDSAMYFCASTMGGTASSYEQYFGPGTRLTVT.

With regard to this clonotype: A much more abundant neighbour one base away suggests this may be a read error. The chain carries TRBV7-9 and TRBJ2-5, with 9 positions matching TRBD2. V was pared by 2 bases and J by 4 bases, with 5 bases of the junction left unmatched. The CDR3 runs 15 residues. Germline values: CDR1 SEHNR, CDR2 FQNEAQ (reference sequence). CDR3 amino acids: CASSLSSGSPETQYF. DNA of the CDR3: TGTGCCAGCAGCTTAAGTAGCGGGAGCCCAGAGACCCAGTACTTC.

The genes are TRBV7-9 and TRBJ1-1; TRBD1 aligns across 9 bases. V trimming: 4 bases; J trimming: 13 bases; junction bases outside the gene matches: 19. Germline V gene lookup returns CDR1 SEHNR and CDR2 FQNEAQ (reference sequence). The CDR3 sequence is 16 residues long. CDR3 in amino acids: CASSSRTGEVRSIGFF. In nucleotides, the CDR3 is TGTGCCAGCAGCTCCAGGACAGGGGAGGTCAGGAGTATCGGTTTCTTT.

The table lists this clonotype with many counts. The V call is TRBV7-9, the J call TRBJ1-1; D perhaps matches TRBD1 (6 bases). Trimming took 3 bases from V and 0 from J, leaving 14 bases between them. CDR1 is SEHNR, CDR2 FQNEAQ, per germline (reference sequence). CDR3 length: 16 residues. CDR3 nucleotide sequence: TGTGCCAGCAGCTTTACAGGGAACTTTGTGAACACTGAAGCTTTCTTT. Protein sequence: CASSFTGNFVNTEAFF.

This chain links TRBV7-2 with TRBJ2-5; D perhaps matches TRBD1 (5 bases). The CDR3 sequence is 12 residues long. Per the germline V gene, CDR1 is SGHTA and CDR2 is FQGNSA. The germline V and J ends were trimmed by 5 bases and 7 bases, with 11 bases remaining between them. DNA of the CDR3: TGTGCCAGCAGCCCTCCAAGGGGGACCCAGTACTTC. Its translation: CASSPPRGTQYF.

The rearrangement uses TRBV19 and TRBJ2-7, with 7 bases fitting TRBD2. With 3 bases clipped from V and 4 bases from J, the junction kept 9 bases outside the gene matches. The germline CDR1 and CDR2 sequences are LNHDA and SQIVND (reference sequence). The CDR3 loop spans 15 amino acids. The CDR3 DNA reads TGTGCCAGTAGTATGGAGCCTAGCGGACCTTACGAGCAGTACTTC. Protein product: CASSMEPSGPYEQYF.

The chain uses TRBV5-8 and TRBJ1-2; D is ambiguous. Germline V gene sequence: CDR1 SGHTS, CDR2 YDEGEE. The V end was cut by 0 bases, the J end by 5 bases, with 14 bases between. The CDR3 sequence is 15 residues long. CDR3 protein: CASSLGRADPYGYTF. In DNA form, the CDR3 reads TGTGCCAGCAGCTTGGGACGGGCAGACCCATATGGCTACACCTTC.

For this clonotype: A much larger clonotype is one base distant, so this may be a read error. For the CDR3, the DNA is TGCGCCAGCAGCGTAGACAGGGGGCACCATCAGCCCCAGCATTTT. Translated, it gives CASSVDRGHHQPQHF. The V gene is TRBV4-1, the J gene TRBJ1-5; 10 bases agree with TRBD1. Germline values: CDR1 MGHRA, CDR2 YSYEKL. With 5 bases clipped from V and 5 bases from J, the junction kept 6 bases outside the gene matches. The CDR3 is made up of 15 amino acids.

The sample holds many counts of this clonotype. The chain carries TRBV20-1 and TRBJ1-1; D gene ambiguous. The length of the CDR3 is 12 residues. Trimming took off 3 bases at V and 1 base at J, with 6 bases between the two ends. Germline V gene data show CDR1 as DFQATT and CDR2 as SNEGSKA (reference sequence). The DNA of the CDR3 is TGCAGTGCTAGTAACGGGAACACTGAAGCTTTCTTT. Encoded protein: CSASNGNTEAFF.

J is TRBJ2-5 and V is TRBV3-1; a weak D match, TRBD2 (6 bases). The CDR3 totals 14 residues. Trimming took 4 bases from V and 4 from J, leaving 13 bases between them. The germline V gene has CDR1 LGHDT and CDR2 YNNKEL (reference sequence). CDR3 DNA sequence: TGTGCCAGCAGCCCAGGTACGGAGGGAGAGACCCAGTACTTC. Translating gives CASSPGTEGETQYF.

The chain links TRBV14 to TRBJ2-6; D gene unclear. V was pared by 4 bases and J by 8 bases, with 9 bases between. The V gene's germline CDR1 is SGHDN and CDR2 FVKESK. The CDR3 is 13 amino acids. For the CDR3, the DNA is TGTGCCAGCAGCCGCATAGGGACCAACGTCCTGACTTTC. Protein product: CASSRIGTNVLTF.

Notes on this clonotype: Since a much larger clone is just one base distant, this may be a read error. The rearrangement links TRBV9 to TRBJ2-2; perhaps TRBD2 as D (5 bases). Looked up from germline, CDR1 is SGDLS and CDR2 is YYNGEE. V lost 2 bases and J 3 bases, leaving 5 bases between the germline ends. The CDR3 consists of 13 residues. In DNA form, the CDR3 reads TGTGCCAGCAGCGTGGAGGACACCGGGGAGCTGTTTTTT. Translating gives CASSVEDTGELFF.

This clonotype was detected ten times or more. The chain carries TRBV10-3 and TRBJ2-7; 10 bases are shared with TRBD1. Unmatched junction bases numbered 8, after V lost 10 bases and J lost 2 bases. This CDR3 comprises 14 residues. Germline CDR1 is ENHRY and CDR2 is SYGVKD. The DNA of the CDR3 is TGTGCCAGTAGTGAAGGACAGGGGGCCTACGAGCAGTACTTC. Protein: CASSEGQGAYEQYF.